These 20 T cell receptor beta chains were all obtained from the same sample, sequenced in a study of early T cells in non-severe SARS-CoV-2 infection. Each CDR3 protein gets one entry after TCRdb re-called the 5' RACE reads with MiXCR. Of 55,000 to 70,000 distinct CDR3 sequences listed, over 4.5% are singletons. Sequencing was done on a sample of whole blood. Receptor source: an adult who was a healthcare worker with PCR-confirmed SARS-CoV-2 infection or an uninfected control (not recorded which).

This clonotype occurred many times. The chain combines TRBV11-2 with TRBJ2-3; D may be TRBD1 or TRBD2 (5 bases each). CDR3 length equals 16 residues. V dropped 5 bases and J dropped 3 bases, with 18 bases sitting between them. Germline V gene sequence: CDR1 SGHAT, CDR2 FQNNGV. CDR3 residues: CASSPRTGLGTDTQYF. CDR3 DNA: TGTGCCAGCAGCCCCCGAACGGGGCTAGGAACAGATACGCAGTATTTT.

The chain links TRBV29-1 to TRBJ2-3; D call uncertain. V dropped 8 bases and J dropped 0 bases, with 6 bases sitting between them. Germline V lookup: CDR1 SQVTM, CDR2 ANQGSEA. This CDR3 is 11 amino acids long. The CDR3 DNA reads as TGCAGCCCCCGGAGCACAGATACGCAGTATTTT. It is translated as CSPRSTDTQYF.

This clonotype turned up a few times. The chain couples TRBV5-1 to TRBJ2-5; possible D gene TRBD1, 5 bases. This CDR3 spans 15 amino acids. Trimming took off 0 bases at V and 1 base at J, with 10 bases between the two ends. Germline values: CDR1 SGHRS, CDR2 YFSETQ. As DNA, the CDR3 is TGCGCCAGCAGCTTGGGGACATCCTTCCAAGAGACCCAGTACTTC. Its protein is CASSLGTSFQETQYF.

This clonotype was counted many times. The rearrangement uses TRBV3-1 and TRBJ2-3, with 7 positions matching TRBD1. Germline V lookup: CDR1 LGHDT, CDR2 YNNKEL (reference sequence). J was trimmed by 2 bases and V by 2 bases; bases with no gene match: 7. This CDR3 region has 16 residues. The chain's CDR3 is CASSQTGTDFTDTQYF. The CDR3 bases are TGTGCCAGCAGCCAAACCGGGACAGATTTCACAGATACGCAGTATTTT.

The sample holds many counts of this clonotype. CDR3 sequence: CASSPSGGLYTEAFF. The CDR3 DNA reads as TGTGCCAGCAGCCCATCGGGGGGGCTGTACACTGAAGCTTTCTTT. This chain links TRBV9 with TRBJ1-1, with D possibly matching TRBD1 (6 bases). CDR3 size: 15 residues. Germline loops: CDR1 SGDLS, CDR2 YYNGEE. Trimming removed 4 bases at V and 3 bases at J, with 16 bases between.

Ten or more counts support this clonotype. J is TRBJ2-1 and V is TRBV7-3; 9 bases map to TRBD2. This CDR3 is 16 amino acids long. Germline CDR1 SGHTA, CDR2 FQGTGA. The V segment lost 5 bases and the J segment 8 bases; nucleotides outside the gene matches: 13. CDR3 coding DNA: TGTGCCAGCAGCCTGAATCCGGGACTAGCAAGGGATGAGCAGTTCTTC. It translates to CASSLNPGLARDEQFF.

V usage is TRBV19 and J usage is TRBJ1-3; TRBD1 is a possible D gene (5 bases). Germline values: CDR1 LNHDA, CDR2 SQIVND (reference sequence). V gave up 0 bases and J gave up 4 bases, with 22 bases separating them. The CDR3 runs to 19 residues. CDR3 DNA: TGTGCCAGTAGTATAGATTACAGGCCTCGGATTCGGAAAGGAAACACCATATATTTT. The encoded protein is CASSIDYRPRIRKGNTIYF.

There are a few counts of this clonotype. The chain links TRBV5-1 to TRBJ1-4; 7 bases map to TRBD1. This CDR3 region has 15 residues. J lost 4 bases, V lost 4 bases, and 7 bases had no gene match. Germline V gene sequence: CDR1 SGHRS, CDR2 YFSETQ. This chain's CDR3 is CASSPGGLGNEKLFF. The CDR3 DNA follows: TGCGCCAGCAGCCCAGGGGGTCTTGGTAATGAAAAACTGTTTTTT.

This clonotype was detected ten times or more. V is TRBV10-3 and J is TRBJ2-7; no definite D call. Germline loops: CDR1 ENHRY, CDR2 SYGVKD. This CDR3 is built from 12 residues. The V end was cut by 4 bases, the J end by 3 bases, with 7 bases between. The CDR3 region is CAISASLYEQYF. CDR3 coding DNA: TGTGCCATCAGTGCTAGTCTCTACGAGCAGTACTTC.

This clonotype was observed at least ten times. J is TRBJ2-5 and V is TRBV7-9; no definite D call. The V gene's germline CDR1 is SEHNR and CDR2 FQNEAQ (reference sequence). CDR3 length: 11 residues. Trimming left V 6 bases short and J 4 bases short, with 6 bases between. The CDR3 DNA sequence: TGTGCCAGCAGTTATGGAGAGACCCAGTACTTC. Its translation: CASSYGETQYF.

This clonotype has a count of ten or more. V gene TRBV20-1 combines with J gene TRBJ1-1; 9 nucleotides align to TRBD1. The J segment lost 7 bases and the V segment lost 0 bases, leaving 6 bases of the junction unmatched. Germline lookup yields CDR1 DFQATT and CDR2 SNEGSKA (reference sequence). CDR3 size: 14 residues. CDR3 coding DNA: TGCAGTGCTAGAGAGGGGACAGGGAACCATGAAGCTTTCTTT. Translating it yields CSAREGTGNHEAFF.

The chain uses TRBV6-1 and TRBJ2-6; D not certain. CDR3 length equals 13 residues. Trimming pared 1 base from V and 4 bases from J, leaving 2 bases between. The germline V gene encodes CDR1 MNHNS and CDR2 SASEGT. CDR3 sequence: CASSEVGANVLTF. The DNA of the CDR3 is TGTGCCAGCAGTGAAGTAGGGGCCAACGTCCTGACTTTC.

This clonotype has a count of ten or more. The J gene is TRBJ2-7, the V gene TRBV20-1, with a weak D call TRBD1 (5 bases). The CDR3 consists of 12 residues. Trimming took 3 bases from V and 4 from J, leaving 10 bases between them. Germline CDR1 is DFQATT and CDR2 is SNEGSKA (reference sequence). The CDR3 loop reads CSARTVSYEQYF. CDR3 in DNA: TGCAGTGCTAGGACAGTATCATACGAGCAGTACTTC.

The chain couples TRBV29-1 to TRBJ1-2; D remains unclear. This CDR3 is built from 12 residues. CDR1 and CDR2 (germline): SQVTM, ANQGSEA. The V and J ends lost 5 bases and 4 bases respectively, with 11 bases between them. In DNA form, the CDR3 reads TGCAGCGTTCTCACGGAGCTCTATGGCTACACCTTC. Translating it yields CSVLTELYGYTF.

This chain uses TRBV7-9 with TRBJ1-6; 9 bases agree with TRBD1. The length of the CDR3 is 14 residues. Germline V gene sequence: CDR1 SEHNR, CDR2 FQNEAQ (reference sequence). After removal of 5 bases from V and 10 bases from J, the junction contained 6 bases not matched to a gene. In DNA, the CDR3 is TGTGCCAGCAGCCAGGACAGGGGTCCATCACCCCTCCACTTT. Translated: CASSQDRGPSPLHF.

This clonotype has a count of ten or more. The V and J genes are TRBV20-1 and TRBJ2-7; the D gene is possibly TRBD2 (5 bases). The CDR3 runs to 13 residues. The germline gives CDR1 DFQATT, CDR2 SNEGSKA (reference sequence). Trimming took off 3 bases at V and 3 bases at J, with 12 bases between the two ends. This CDR3 is CSARGSIHYEQYF. The DNA of the CDR3 is TGCAGTGCTAGGGGGAGCATACACTACGAGCAGTACTTC.

This clonotype was seen more than once but under ten times. The chain couples TRBV10-3 to TRBJ2-3, with D possibly being TRBD2 (5 bases). The germline V gene encodes CDR1 ENHRY and CDR2 SYGVKD. V was trimmed by 3 bases and J by 2 bases, leaving 12 bases between them. This CDR3 comprises 15 residues. The CDR3 sequence: CAISDSASNTDTQYF. CDR3 sequence (DNA): TGTGCCATCAGTGATTCAGCTAGCAACACAGATACGCAGTATTTT.

The CDR3 DNA sequence: TGCAGTGCTAGGGGGGGTAGAACCGGTGAGCAGTTCTTC. It translates to CSARGGRTGEQFF. V and J are TRBV20-1 and TRBJ2-1; possible D gene TRBD2, 6 bases. The CDR3 extends over 13 amino acids. V was trimmed by 3 bases and J by 9 bases, leaving 15 bases between them. Germline V lookup: CDR1 DFQATT, CDR2 SNEGSKA (reference sequence).

The sample holds many counts of this clonotype. The V and J genes are TRBV6-5 and TRBJ2-3; 8 nucleotides align to TRBD2. The CDR3 is 15 amino acids. Germline CDR1 MNHEY, CDR2 SVGAGI. Trimming took 5 bases from V and 0 from J; bases not matched to a gene: 4. In DNA form, the CDR3 reads TGTGCCAGCAGTGTTAGCGGGGTCAGCACAGATACGCAGTATTTT. Translating gives CASSVSGVSTDTQYF.

This clonotype has ten or more counts. The DNA for the CDR3 is TGTGCCAGCAGCGTAGGGGGACAGGGAATCCCTAACTATGGCTACACCTTC. Protein sequence: CASSVGGQGIPNYGYTF. This chain links TRBV9 with TRBJ1-2, with 9 positions matching TRBD1. The CDR3 sequence is 17 residues long. Germline V CDR1 and CDR2: SGDLS, YYNGEE. The trim removed 0 bases at V and 0 bases at J, leaving 6 bases unmatched.